This passage covers 18 T cell receptor beta chains from one sample sequenced in a study of blood T cell repertoires in COVID-19. TCRdb keeps only in-frame clones here, not all; method: immunoSEQ multiplex PCR. The table includes over 100,000 clones, approximately 89% detected once. Specimen: peripheral blood. These TCRs come from a woman in her seventies with COVID-19, enrolled during active disease.

This clone was found a few times. The rearrangement uses TRBV30 and TRBJ2-1, with D maybe TRBD1 (5 bases). The CDR3 covers 13 residues. Trimming removed 1 base from V and 4 bases from J, with 8 bases in between. From germline, CDR1 is GTSNPN and CDR2 SVGIG (reference sequence). The CDR3 loop reads CAWSGDRYNEQFF. CDR3 sequence (DNA): TGTGCCTGGAGTGGCGACAGATACAATGAGCAGTTCTTC.

The gene calls are TRBV20-1 and TRBJ2-5; D unresolved. This CDR3 is built from 12 residues. Germline V lookup: CDR1 DFQATT, CDR2 SNEGSKA (reference sequence). V shed 3 bases and J shed 4 bases, with 9 bases lying between them. Here the CDR3 reads CSASVSTETQYF. CDR3 nucleotide sequence: TGCAGTGCTAGTGTTAGCACAGAGACCCAGTACTTC.

The chain couples TRBV6-2 or TRBV6-3 to TRBJ2-6, with TRBD1 matching over 8 bases. The germline V gene has CDR1 MNHEY and CDR2 SVGEGT. The J segment lost 10 bases and the V segment lost 6 bases, leaving 8 bases of the junction unmatched. This CDR3 contains 14 residues. CDR3 protein: CASSVSGGANVLTF. DNA of the CDR3: TGTGCCAGCAGCGTTTCAGGGGGCGCGAACGTCCTGACTTTC.

The chain is built from TRBV2 and TRBJ1-2; TRBD1 matches 7 bases. The CDR3 runs 15 residues. Per germline, CDR1 SNHLY and CDR2 FYNNEI. V shed 1 base, J shed 3 bases, and the junction held 5 bases outside the gene matches. Here the CDR3 DNA reads TGTGCCAGCAGTGAAGACAGGGGAACCTACTATGGCTACACCTTC. Encoded protein: CASSEDRGTYYGYTF. The variable domain in full, with the rest retrieved from reference TRBV2 and TRBJ1-2, is EPEVTQTPSHQVTQMGQEVILRCVPISNHLYFYWYRQILGQKVEFLVSFYNNEISEKSEIFDDQFSVERPDGSNFTLKIRSTKLEDSAMYFCASSEDRGTYYGYTFGSGTRLTVV.

The gene calls are TRBV10-3 and TRBJ1-1; TRBD1 is a possible D gene (6 bases). V was cut by 4 bases and J by 1 base, with 10 bases left in between. The CDR3 runs 14 residues. Germline V gives CDR1 ENHRY, CDR2 SYGVKD. The CDR3 protein is CAISGWTANTEAFF. Written as DNA, the CDR3 is TGTGCCATCAGTGGCTGGACAGCGAACACTGAAGCTTTCTTT.

This chain joins TRBV3-1 (or the pseudogene TRBV3-2) and TRBJ2-3; perhaps TRBD1 as D (5 bases). Germline CDR1 is LGHDT and CDR2 is YNNKEL (reference sequence). Between the trimmed V and J ends, which lost 4 bases and 0 bases, there was a span of 17 bases. CDR3 length equals 17 residues. The DNA of the CDR3 is TGTGCCAGCAGCCTGGGGCCGCCAGTGCGTAGCACAGATACGCAGTATTTT. This translates into CASSLGPPVRSTDTQYF.

The rearrangement joins TRBV11-2 to TRBJ2-1, with TRBD2 identical over 10 bases. CDR1 is SGHAT, CDR2 FQNNGV, per germline. The CDR3 runs 16 residues. V shed 5 bases and J 3 bases; nucleotides not matched to a gene: 7. The CDR3 DNA reads as TGTGCCAGCAGCCAGAGGCTAGCGGGGGTCTACAATGAGCAGTTCTTC. Its translation: CASSQRLAGVYNEQFF.

The chain carries TRBV5-1 and TRBJ2-1; D might be TRBD2 (5 bases). This CDR3 is 16 amino acids long. The germline V gene has CDR1 SGHRS and CDR2 YFSETQ. Trimming shortened V by 0 bases and J by 0 bases, and 10 bases separated the two germline ends. CDR3: CASSLGTGISYNEQFF. The CDR3, as DNA: TGCGCCAGCAGCTTGGGCACGGGAATCTCCTACAATGAGCAGTTCTTC.

The rearrangement uses TRBV7-2 and TRBJ1-3; TRBD1 might be the D (5 bases). This CDR3 is 14 amino acids long. V was shortened by 5 bases and J by 7 bases, with 15 bases between the two germline ends. Germline CDR1 SGHTA, CDR2 FQGNSA. Written as DNA, the CDR3 is TGTGCCAGCAGCAGGTCGGGGGTCGGGAACACCATATATTTT. Its translation: CASSRSGVGNTIYF. Looking up the rest from reference TRBV7-2 and TRBJ1-3 gives the full variable domain: GAGVSQSPSNKVTEKGKDVELRCDPISGHTALYWYRQSLGQGLEFLIYFQGNSAPDKSGLPSDRFSAERTGGSVSTLTIQRTQQEDSAVYLCASSRSGVGNTIYFGEGSWLTVV.

The chain employs TRBV29-1 and TRBJ1-1; D gene unclear. Germline assignment: CDR1 SQVTM and CDR2 ANQGSEA. CDR3 length: 10 residues. V lost 5 bases and J 12 bases, leaving 13 bases between the germline ends. In DNA, the CDR3 is TGCAGCGTTCGAACGGGGAACACTTTCTTT. Protein product: CSVRTGNTFF.

Here the CDR3 DNA reads TGTGCCATCAGACAAGTGGGGACAGGGGGCATGAACACTGAAGCTTTCTTT. Its translation is CAIRQVGTGGMNTEAFF. The chain combines TRBV10-3 with TRBJ1-1; 12 nucleotides agree with TRBD1. V shed 6 bases and J 0 bases; nucleotides not matched to a gene: 8. The CDR3 has 17 residues. Looked up from germline, CDR1 is ENHRY and CDR2 is SYGVKD.

The chain carries TRBV3-1 (or the pseudogene TRBV3-2) and TRBJ1-1; D possibly corresponds to TRBD1 (6 bases). The CDR3 consists of 16 residues. Per germline, CDR1 LGHDT and CDR2 YNNKEL (reference sequence). V lost 0 bases to trimming and J lost 4 bases, with 15 bases between them. DNA for the CDR3: TGTGCCAGCAGCCAAGATCTTCCCAGGGGATCCACTGAAGCTTTCTTT. This codes for CASSQDLPRGSTEAFF.

The J gene is TRBJ1-6, the V gene TRBV2; 8 nucleotides line up with TRBD1. The length of the CDR3 is 16 residues. Trimming at V came to 4 bases and at J to 6 bases, leaving 8 bases not matched to a gene. The germline V gene encodes CDR1 SNHLY and CDR2 FYNNEI. The CDR3 sequence: CASSGGQGISNSPLHF. The CDR3, as DNA: TGTGCCAGCAGTGGAGGACAGGGAATATCTAATTCACCCCTCCACTTT.

This rearrangement joins TRBV16 to TRBJ1-1; weak D call: TRBD1 (6 bases). The CDR3 is made up of 14 amino acids. The V end lost 2 bases, the J end lost 11 bases, and 18 bases lay between the germline ends. From germline, CDR1 is KGHSY and CDR2 FQNENV. CDR3 sequence reads: CASSQERGGLEAFF. CDR3 DNA sequence: TGTGCCAGCAGCCAAGAGAGGGGGGGGCTCGAGGCTTTCTTT.

The V and J genes are TRBV27 and TRBJ1-1; unclear D gene. Germline CDR1 reads MNHEY; CDR2 reads SMNVEV (reference sequence). The ends were cut back, 6 bases at V and 2 bases at J, with 13 bases in the middle. The CDR3 runs 14 residues. Here the CDR3 DNA reads TGTGCCAGCAGGTTCCTGCGGGGAAACACTGAAGCTTTCTTT. Its protein product is CASRFLRGNTEAFF.

The V gene is TRBV9, the J gene TRBJ1-1, with 7 bases aligning to TRBD1. The germline V gene has CDR1 SGDLS and CDR2 YYNGEE. J gave up 3 bases and V 3 bases, and 5 bases lay outside the gene matches. This CDR3 comprises 14 residues. The CDR3 here is CASSGVDRDTEAFF. The CDR3 DNA reads TGTGCCAGCAGCGGAGTCGACAGGGACACTGAAGCTTTCTTT.

V usage is TRBV19 and J usage is TRBJ1-5, with D possibly being TRBD1 (5 bases). The CDR3 covers 14 residues. The V gene lost 6 bases and the J gene lost 4 bases, with 13 bases spanning the gap. In germline, CDR1 is LNHDA, CDR2 SQIVND (reference sequence). CDR3 in DNA: TGTGCCAGTAGCAGGGTCGGTGGGAATCAGCCCCAGCATTTT. Protein: CASSRVGGNQPQHF.

This chain uses TRBV9 with TRBJ2-2; possible D gene TRBD1, 6 bases. There are 15 residues in the CDR3. Trimming stripped 4 bases from V and 5 bases from J, with 15 bases between. CDR1 SGDLS and CDR2 YYNGEE come from the germline V gene. CDR3 loop: CASSPPGHGTGELFF. The CDR3 DNA reads as TGTGCCAGCAGCCCCCCGGGACATGGGACCGGGGAGCTGTTTTTT.